This TCR beta chain was recorded in a study of graft-versus-host responses after intestinal transplantation. Turning to the study itself: Recipients received multivisceral, liver-intestinal, or isolated intestinal transplants. Each patient got anti-thymocyte globulin induction, then tacrolimus and steroids for about 3 years.

The CDR3 totals 13 residues. Germline CDR1 is MNHEY and CDR2 is SMNVEV (reference sequence). V was cut by 5 bases and J by 7 bases, with 12 bases left in between. The study's findings and limits: There were GvH clones found in recipient marrow, and some of them appeared first in ileum or blood. Peak circulating GvH clone levels tracked with early post-transplant HvG declines.

Sequenced by immunoSEQ multiplex PCR; TCRdb stores in-frame clones only, minus some. The sample lists about 90,000 clones; around 93% were seen once. On this clone itself: Its antigen is unidentified.

The chain joins TRBV27 to TRBJ2-1; D is possibly TRBD1 (6 bases). The source of this sequence is a human donor who was the organ donor for an intestinal transplant. The source was unstimulated CD8+ T cells sorted from spleen or lymph node cells, collected before transplant. Here the CDR3 reads CASSHNDRNEQFF. As DNA, the CDR3 is TGTGCCAGCAGTCACAACGACAGGAATGAGCAGTTCTTC.